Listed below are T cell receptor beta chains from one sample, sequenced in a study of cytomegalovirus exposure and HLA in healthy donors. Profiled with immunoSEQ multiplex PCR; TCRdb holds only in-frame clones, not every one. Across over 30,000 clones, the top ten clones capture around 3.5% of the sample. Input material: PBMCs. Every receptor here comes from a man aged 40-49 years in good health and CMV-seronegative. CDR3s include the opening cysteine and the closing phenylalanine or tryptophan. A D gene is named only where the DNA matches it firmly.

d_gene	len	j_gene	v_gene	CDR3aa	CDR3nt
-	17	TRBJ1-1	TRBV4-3	CASSQEAGAALNTEAFF	TGCGCCAGCAGCCAAGAGGCAGGGGCCGCCTTAAACACTGAAGCTTTCTTT
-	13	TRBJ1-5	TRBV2	CASKRGGNQPQHF	TGTGCCAGCAAGCGGGGAGGCAATCAGCCCCAGCATTTT
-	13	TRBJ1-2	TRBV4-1	CASRGARSYGYTF	TGCGCCAGCAGAGGGGCCAGGTCGTATGGCTACACCTTC
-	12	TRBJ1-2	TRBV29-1	CSVEGGTYGYTF	TGCAGCGTTGAGGGGGGGACCTATGGCTACACCTTC
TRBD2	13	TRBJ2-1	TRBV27	CASRGTRYNEQFF	TGTGCCAGCAGGGGGACTAGATACAATGAGCAGTTCTTC
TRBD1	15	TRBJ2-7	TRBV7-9	CASSSGTGGIYEQYF	TGTGCCAGCAGCTCCGGGACAGGGGGCATCTACGAGCAGTACTTC
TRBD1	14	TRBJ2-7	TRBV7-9	CASSGGQLFYEQYF	TGTGCCAGCAGCGGGGGACAGCTGTTCTACGAGCAGTACTTC
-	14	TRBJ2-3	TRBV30	CAWSVSPWTDTQYF	TGTGCCTGGAGTGTAAGCCCTTGGACAGATACGCAGTATTTT
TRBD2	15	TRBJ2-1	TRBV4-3	CASSQGSGGRGEQFF	TGCGCCAGCAGCCAAGGAAGTGGCGGGAGAGGTGAGCAGTTCTTC
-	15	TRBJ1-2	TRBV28	CASSYQAPLDYGYTF	TGTGCCAGCAGTTATCAGGCTCCGCTTGACTATGGCTACACCTTC
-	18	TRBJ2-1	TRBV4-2	CASSQETSSESSYNEQFF	TGTGCCAGCAGCCAAGAAACTAGCTCTGAAAGCTCCTACAATGAGCAGTTCTTC
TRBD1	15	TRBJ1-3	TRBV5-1	CASSANRGQGNTIYF	TGCGCCAGCAGCGCAAACAGGGGACAGGGAAACACCATATATTTT
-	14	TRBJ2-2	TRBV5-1	CASSTERPTGELFF	TGCGCCAGCAGCACGGAGAGGCCCACCGGGGAGCTGTTTTTT
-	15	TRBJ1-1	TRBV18	CASSPSGTPNTEAFF	TGTGCCAGCTCACCTTCCGGGACTCCGAACACTGAAGCTTTCTTT
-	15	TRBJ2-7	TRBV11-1	CASSLEGTRSYEQYF	TGTGCCAGCAGCTTAGAGGGGACAAGATCCTACGAGCAGTACTTC
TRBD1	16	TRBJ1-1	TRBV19	CAISEVVRTGRMKAFF	TGTGCCATCAGTGAAGTAGTTCGGACAGGGCGCATGAAAGCTTTCTTT
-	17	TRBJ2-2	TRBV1	CTSSQDRGRENTGELFF	TGCACCAGCAGCCAAGATCGAGGCAGAGAGAACACCGGGGAGCTGTTTTTT
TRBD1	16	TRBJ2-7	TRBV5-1	CASSLGQDRVPYEQYF	TGCGCCAGCAGCTTGGGGCAAGACAGGGTCCCCTACGAGCAGTACTTC
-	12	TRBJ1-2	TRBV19	CASYRQDYGYTF	TGTGCCAGCTACAGACAGGACTATGGCTACACCTTC
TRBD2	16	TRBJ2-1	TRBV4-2	CASSQVGREGANEQFF	TGTGCCAGCAGCCAAGTTGGGCGGGAGGGCGCAAATGAGCAGTTCTTC
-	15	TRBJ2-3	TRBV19	CASSLSREPLDTQYF	TGTGCCAGTAGTCTCTCCCGGGAGCCTTTAGATACGCAGTATTTT
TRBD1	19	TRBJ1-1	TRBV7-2	CASSSSRGREGAVNTEAFF	TGTGCCAGCAGCTCCAGCCGGGGTCGGGAGGGGGCGGTGAACACTGAAGCTTTCTTT
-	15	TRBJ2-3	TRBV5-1	CASSLGRGGTDTQYF	TGCGCCAGCAGCTTGGGCAGGGGTGGCACAGATACGCAGTATTTT
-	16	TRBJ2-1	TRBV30	CAWRSGGTVRVNEQFF	TGTGCCTGGAGGTCTGGCGGGACCGTGAGAGTCAATGAGCAGTTCTTC
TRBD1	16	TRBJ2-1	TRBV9	CASSESRGLTYNEQFF	TGTGCCAGCAGCGAAAGCAGGGGGCTAACCTACAATGAGCAGTTCTTC
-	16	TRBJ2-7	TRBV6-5	CASSYGEDSASYEQYF	TGTGCCAGCAGTTACGGAGAGGACAGTGCATCCTACGAGCAGTACTTC
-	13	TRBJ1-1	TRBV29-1	CSVRSQENTEAFF	TGCAGCGTCCGATCACAGGAGAACACTGAAGCTTTCTTT
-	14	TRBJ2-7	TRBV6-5	CASTQPGGIYEQYF	TGTGCCAGCACCCAACCAGGAGGGATCTACGAGCAGTACTTC
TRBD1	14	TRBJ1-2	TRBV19	CASSIQGAGYGYTF	TGTGCCAGTAGTATTCAGGGGGCTGGATATGGCTACACCTTC
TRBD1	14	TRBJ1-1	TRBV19	CASSTTGGNTEAFF	TGTGCCAGTAGTACGACAGGGGGCAACACTGAAGCTTTCTTT